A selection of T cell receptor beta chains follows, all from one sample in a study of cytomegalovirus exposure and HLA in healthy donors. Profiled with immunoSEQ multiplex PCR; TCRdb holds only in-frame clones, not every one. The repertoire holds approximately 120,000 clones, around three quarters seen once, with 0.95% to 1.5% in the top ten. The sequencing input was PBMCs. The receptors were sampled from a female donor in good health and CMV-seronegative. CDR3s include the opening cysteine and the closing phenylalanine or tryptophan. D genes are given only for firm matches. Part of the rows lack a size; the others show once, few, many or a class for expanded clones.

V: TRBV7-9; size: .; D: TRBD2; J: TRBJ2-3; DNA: TGTGCCAGCAGCCCCGGACTAGCGGACACAGATACGCAGTATTTT; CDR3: CASSPGLADTDTQYF
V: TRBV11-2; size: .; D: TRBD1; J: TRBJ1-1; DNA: TGTGCCAGCAGCTTTCGGACAGGGGGCACTGAAGCTTTCTTT; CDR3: CASSFRTGGTEAFF
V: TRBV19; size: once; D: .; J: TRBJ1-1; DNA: TGTGCCAGTAGTATTGGCCCAGGGTCGGGGAGGACTTTCTTT; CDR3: CASSIGPGSGRTFF
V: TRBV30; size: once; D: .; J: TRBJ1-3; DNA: TGTGCCTGGAGTGTACGGTCCGTACGCTCTGGAAACACCATATATTTT; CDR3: CAWSVRSVRSGNTIYF
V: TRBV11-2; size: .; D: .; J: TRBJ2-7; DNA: TGTGCCAGCAGCTTACTGTCGGGGTGGGCCTACGAGCAGTACTTC; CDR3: CASSLLSGWAYEQYF
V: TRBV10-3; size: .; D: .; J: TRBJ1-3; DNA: TGTGCCATTGGGGAGCTTTCCGGAAACACCATATATTTT; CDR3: CAIGELSGNTIYF
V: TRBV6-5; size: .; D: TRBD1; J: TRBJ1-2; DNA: TGTGCCAGCAGGGAACAGGGGAAGCGTGTAGGCTACACCTTC; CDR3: CASREQGKRVGYTF
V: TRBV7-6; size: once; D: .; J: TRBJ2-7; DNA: TGTGCCAGCAGCCAGGGGTGGGGGAGACTCCACGAGCAGTACTTC; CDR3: CASSQGWGRLHEQYF
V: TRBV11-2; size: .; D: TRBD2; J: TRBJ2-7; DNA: TGTGCCAGCAGCTTTGGGGACTACCGGTACGAGCAGTACTTC; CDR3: CASSFGDYRYEQYF
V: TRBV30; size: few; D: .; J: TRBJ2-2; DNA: TGTGCCTGGAGCATTCACACCACCGGGGAGCTGTTTTTT; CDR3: CAWSIHTTGELFF
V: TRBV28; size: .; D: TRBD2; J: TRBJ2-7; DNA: TGTGCCAGCAGCCGAGGGACTAGCGGTACCTACGAGCAGTACTTC; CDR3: CASSRGTSGTYEQYF
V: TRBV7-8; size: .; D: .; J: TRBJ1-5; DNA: TGTGCCAGCAGCTTAGCACAGGGTGGCAATCAGCCCCAGCATTTT; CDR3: CASSLAQGGNQPQHF
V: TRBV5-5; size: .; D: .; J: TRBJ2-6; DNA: TGTGCCAGCAGCTTGCTCTACAGGGTTGCTGGGGCCAACGTCCTGACTTTC; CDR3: CASSLLYRVAGANVLTF
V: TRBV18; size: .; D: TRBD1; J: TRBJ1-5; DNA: TGTGCCAGCTCACCGGGGACAGGGTTGATTAGCAATCAGCCCCAGCATTTT; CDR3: CASSPGTGLISNQPQHF